A selection of T cell receptor beta chains follows, all from one sample in a study of neoadjuvant anti-PD-1 for oral cavity cancer. The protocol was immunoSEQ multiplex PCR, while the TCRdb copy is restricted to in-frame clones and leaves out a portion. The sample yields roughly 13,000 clones, more than 55% seen once. Specimen: tumor tissue, collected before nivolumab (anti-PD-1) treatment. The receptor set was obtained from a person between 40 and 80 years old with oral cavity squamous cell carcinoma. CDR3s include the opening cysteine and the closing phenylalanine or tryptophan. The D gene is left open where the match is weak. A row's size may be missing; if present it is once, few, many or a size class.

>TRBJ2-5|TRBV28|few|NA
CASSPHPGLQETQYF
TGTGCCAGCAGTCCCCACCCGGGGTTACAAGAGACCCAGTACTTC
>TRBJ2-7|TRBV29-1|medium-sized|TRBD1
CSACQGADEQYF
TGCAGCGCCTGCCAGGGGGCGGACGAGCAGTACTTC
>TRBJ1-1|TRBV7-3|NA|NA
CASSLWQNTEAFF
TGTGCCAGCAGCTTATGGCAGAACACTGAAGCTTTCTTT
>TRBJ1-2|TRBV14|NA|NA
CASSQEPRGGYGYTF
TGTGCCAGCAGCCAAGAACCCCGAGGGGGGTATGGCTACACCTTC
>TRBJ2-3|TRBV6-5|NA|NA
CASTNTDTQYF
TGTGCCAGCACAAACACAGATACGCAGTATTTT
>TRBJ1-3|TRBV10-3|few|TRBD1
CAIRLDRPGNTIYF
TGTGCCATCAGGCTGGACAGGCCGGGAAACACCATATATTTT
>TRBJ2-2|TRBV18|NA|NA
CASSPKPGELFF
TGTGCCAGCTCACCGAAGCCCGGGGAGCTGTTTTTT
>TRBJ1-2|TRBV5-4|few|NA
CASSLGSIGTNYTF
TGTGCCAGCAGCTTGGGATCTATAGGGACCAACTACACCTTC
>TRBJ2-1|TRBV11-3|NA|TRBD2
CASSLGGSSNEQFF
TGTGCCAGCAGCTTGGGGGGGAGCTCCAATGAGCAGTTCTTC
>TRBJ1-2|TRBV20-1|NA|NA
CTGQGGYGYTF
TGCACCGGTCAGGGTGGCTATGGCTACACCTTC
>TRBJ2-1|TRBV6-1|NA|NA
CASSEAQVKQFF
TGTGCCAGCAGTGAAGCGCAGGTAAAGCAGTTCTTC
>TRBJ2-1|TRBV27|few|NA
CASSTIRSGSNEQFF
TGTGCCAGCAGTACAATCCGAAGCGGTAGCAATGAGCAGTTCTTC
>TRBJ1-4|TRBV10-3|once|TRBD1
CAISESGQGGEKLFF
TGTGCCATCAGTGAGTCCGGACAGGGGGGTGAAAAACTGTTTTTT
>TRBJ1-5|TRBV29-1|NA|NA
CSVADSPNQPQHF
TGCAGCGTCGCGGACAGCCCAAATCAGCCCCAGCATTTT
>TRBJ1-1|TRBV28|few|NA
CASSFGTEGGEAFF
TGTGCCAGCAGTTTCGGGACTGAGGGAGGTGAAGCTTTCTTT
>TRBJ2-2|TRBV28|few|NA
CASNHPAGELFF
TGTGCCAGCAATCATCCGGCCGGGGAGCTGTTTTTT
>TRBJ2-1|TRBV6-5|NA|NA
CASSQGYEQFF
TGTGCCAGCAGCCAGGGATATGAGCAGTTCTTC
>TRBJ2-7|TRBV7-2|NA|NA
CASSFGTWGTYEQYF
TGTGCCAGCAGCTTCGGGACATGGGGGACCTACGAGCAGTACTTC
>TRBJ1-2|TRBV5-1|NA|NA
CASSLVGGDGYTF
TGCGCCAGCAGCTTGGTAGGGGGGGATGGCTACACCTTC
>TRBJ1-2|TRBV19|few|NA
CSHGGRRVQLANYGYTF
TGTTCACATGGGGGTCGGAGGGTACAGTTAGCTAACTATGGCTACACCTTC
>TRBJ2-6|TRBV5-5|NA|TRBD1
CASSLYHRGGLAGANVLTF
TGTGCCAGCAGCTTATACCACAGGGGTGGGTTGGCTGGGGCCAACGTCCTGACTTTC
>TRBJ2-7|TRBV5-1|few|NA
CASSLGQSQYYEQYF
TGCGCCAGCAGCTTGGGACAGTCCCAATACTACGAGCAGTACTTC
>TRBJ2-7|TRBV10-2|NA|TRBD2
CASSDPGTVPGLAGVPSYEQYF
TGCGCCAGCAGTGATCCTGGGACGGTCCCGGGACTAGCGGGAGTGCCCTCCTACGAGCAGTACTTC
>TRBJ1-2|TRBV2|few|TRBD1
CASRTQGQGEGYTF
TGTGCCAGCAGGACCCAGGGACAGGGGGAAGGCTACACCTTC
>TRBJ2-3|TRBV6-5|few|TRBD2
CASSSFGLAGTDTQYF
TGTGCCAGCAGTTCCTTTGGGCTAGCGGGCACAGATACGCAGTATTTT
>TRBJ2-1|TRBV9|once|NA
CASSVGPLGNEQFF
TGTGCCAGCAGCGTAGGACCCCTTGGCAATGAGCAGTTCTTC
>TRBJ2-3|TRBV28|NA|TRBD2
CASSSQRAGSSTDTQYF
TGTGCCAGCAGTTCGCAAAGAGCGGGATCTAGCACAGATACGCAGTATTTT
>TRBJ1-1|TRBV19|NA|NA
CASSMSNMNTEAFF
TGTGCCAGTAGTATGAGTAACATGAACACTGAAGCTTTCTTT
>TRBJ2-2|TRBV11-2|NA|NA
CASSLEGGELFF
TGTGCCAGCAGCTTAGAGGGCGGGGAGCTGTTTTTT
>TRBJ2-2|TRBV19|few|NA
CASSMVTGNTGELFF
TGTGCCAGTAGTATGGTGACAGGGAACACCGGGGAGCTGTTTTTT
>TRBJ2-2|TRBV7-3|once|TRBD1
CASSLIPSGTGLTGELFF
TGTGCCAGCAGCTTAATACCCTCCGGGACAGGACTTACCGGGGAGCTGTTTTTT
>TRBJ2-1|TRBV15|NA|TRBD2
CATSRALAGVYPNEQFF
TGTGCCACCAGCAGAGCCCTAGCGGGAGTTTATCCCAATGAGCAGTTCTTC
>TRBJ1-4|TRBV30|NA|TRBD1
CAWSVQGGRTNEKLFF
TGTGCCTGGAGTGTACAGGGGGGAAGAACTAATGAAAAACTGTTTTTT
>TRBJ2-7|TRBV7-9|NA|NA
CASSPPLSEQYF
TGTGCCAGCAGCCCTCCCCTTTCCGAGCAGTACTTC
>TRBJ2-5|TRBV29-1|few|NA
CSVEMEAGETQYF
TGCAGCGTTGAAATGGAGGCCGGGGAGACCCAGTACTTC
>TRBJ2-1|TRBV9|NA|NA
CASSVVAGNEQFF
TGTGCCAGCAGCGTAGTGGCGGGAAATGAGCAGTTCTTC
>TRBJ2-5|TRBV6-6|NA|TRBD1
CASRDRGRGQETQYF
TGTGCCAGCAGAGACAGGGGACGGGGCCAAGAGACCCAGTACTTC
>TRBJ1-2|TRBV19|few|TRBD1
CASNEDRGSYGYTF
TGTGCCAGTAATGAGGACAGGGGAAGCTATGGCTACACCTTC
>TRBJ2-3|TRBV7-2|medium-sized|NA
CASSLVVRTDTQYF
TGTGCCAGCAGCTTAGTAGTCCGGACAGATACGCAGTATTTT
>TRBJ2-3|TRBV28|few|TRBD2
CASSFLAGTDTQYF
TGTGCCAGCAGTTTCCTAGCGGGCACAGATACGCAGTATTTT
>TRBJ1-5|TRBV2|NA|TRBD1
CASSISGGFQPQHF
TGTGCCAGCAGCATATCAGGGGGTTTTCAGCCCCAGCATTTT
>TRBJ1-1|TRBV5-1|NA|NA
CASSLEFNTEAFF
TGCGCCAGCAGCTTGGAATTCAACACTGAAGCTTTCTTT
>TRBJ1-2|TRBV2|few|TRBD1
CASRGQGYGYTF
TGTGCCAGCAGAGGACAGGGCTATGGCTACACCTTC
>TRBJ2-2|TRBV28|few|NA
CASSSPGTGELFF
TGTGCCAGCAGTTCCCCGGGGACCGGGGAGCTGTTTTTT
>TRBJ2-1|TRBV29-1|NA|NA
CSVTPASSYNEQFF
TGCAGCGTTACCCCAGCGAGCTCCTACAATGAGCAGTTCTTC
>TRBJ1-2|TRBV6-5|few|TRBD1
CASSYIRTGGNYGYTF
TGTGCCAGCAGTTATATCAGGACAGGGGGCAACTATGGCTACACCTTC
>TRBJ1-2|TRBV28|few|TRBD1
CASSKSGGRYTF
TGTGCCAGCAGTAAGTCAGGGGGTCGCTACACCTTC
>TRBJ2-3|TRBV27|NA|NA
CASSFGAGPSTDTQYF
TGTGCCAGCAGTTTTGGGGCCGGCCCTAGCACAGATACGCAGTATTTT
>TRBJ2-5|TRBV18|NA|TRBD1
CASSRTGGQETQYF
TGTGCCAGCTCACGTACAGGGGGCCAAGAGACCCAGTACTTC
>TRBJ2-6|TRBV5-1|NA|NA
CASSLAPGVLLTGANVLTF
TGCGCCAGCAGCTTGGCCCCGGGGGTACTGTTGACTGGGGCCAACGTCCTGACTTTC
>TRBJ2-2|TRBV15|NA|NA
CAIHGGTGELFF
TGTGCCATCCATGGGGGGACCGGGGAGCTGTTTTTT
>TRBJ2-4|TRBV7-9|NA|NA
CASSSTDVNIQYF
TGTGCCAGCAGCTCAACGGACGTAAACATTCAGTACTTC
>TRBJ2-1|TRBV6-5|NA|NA
CASTTWGVYNEQFF
TGTGCCAGCACGACTTGGGGGGTCTACAATGAGCAGTTCTTC
>TRBJ2-1|TRBV5-4|NA|NA
CASSLVLNNEQFF
TGTGCCAGCAGCTTGGTCCTCAACAATGAGCAGTTCTTC
>TRBJ2-7|TRBV6-1|few|NA
CASITLTYEQYF
TGTGCCAGCATTACTCTTACCTACGAGCAGTACTTC
>TRBJ2-3|TRBV7-6|NA|NA
CASSPLGSTTDTQYF
TGTGCCAGCAGCCCCCTGGGCAGCACCACAGATACGCAGTATTTT
>TRBJ1-2|TRBV27|few|NA
CASSLNGYGYTF
TGTGCCAGCAGTTTAAACGGGTATGGCTACACCTTC